A selection of T cell receptor beta chains follows, all from one sample in a study of molecular identifiers for immune sequencing clone quantification. TCRdb passed the PCR reads through MiXCR, listing each CDR3 protein once. The table records about 320,000 distinct CDR3 sequences, 20% to 25% of them present only once. Material for sequencing was naive CD8+ T cells from blood, with Jurkat cell RNA spiked in. The receptors here all came from a human donor in good health. Some libraries in this study had Jurkat cell RNA spiked in. Each CDR3 is given with its conserved first and last residue. A D gene is named only where the DNA matches it firmly. Clone size is shown for a subset of rows, as once, few, many or a class of expanded clone.

d_gene,j_gene,abundance,v_gene,CDR3nt,CDR3aa
-,TRBJ2-7,many,TRBV20-1,TGCAGTGCTATGATTGGGTACGAGCAGTACTTC,CSAMIGYEQYF
-,TRBJ1-1,many,TRBV6-1,TGTGCCAGCAGTGATTTAATCGTGCGGCTCATGAACACTGAAGCTTTCTTT,CASSDLIVRLMNTEAFF
TRBD1,TRBJ2-7,many,TRBV5-1,TGCGCCAGCAGCTTGGTGATAGGGGGCATCGAGCAGTACTTC,CASSLVIGGIEQYF
-,TRBJ1-2,-,TRBV30,TGTGCCTGGAGTCAAACGGGCTATGGCTACACCTTC,CAWSQTGYGYTF
-,TRBJ2-5,many,TRBV28,TGTGCCAGCAGTTTCCCAGCCGAGACCCAGTACTTC,CASSFPAETQYF
-,TRBJ2-3,many,TRBV6-5,TGTGCCAGCACTAGGGGATGGGGGGAGGGCACAGATACGCAGTATTTT,CASTRGWGEGTDTQYF
-,TRBJ2-7,many,TRBV2,TGTGCCAGCAACGCCGGCAGGGGAGTCACCTACGAGCAGTACTTC,CASNAGRGVTYEQYF
-,TRBJ2-3,many,TRBV18,TGTGCCAGCTCACGGGACGGCACCGGAACAGATACGCAGTATTTT,CASSRDGTGTDTQYF
-,TRBJ2-3,-,TRBV19,TGTGCCAATAGTCAGGGTCCAGATACGCAGTATTTT,CANSQGPDTQYF
-,TRBJ1-1,many,TRBV12-5,TGTGCTAGTGATGTGGCTGGGGTCACTGAAGCTTTCTTT,CASDVAGVTEAFF
TRBD1,TRBJ2-3,many,TRBV28,TGTGCCAGCAGTTGGGGGGAGACAGGGGACTTT,CASSWGETGDF